Presented here are 24 T cell receptor beta chains from one specimen sequenced in a study of blood T cell repertoires in COVID-19. Sequenced by immunoSEQ multiplex PCR; TCRdb stores in-frame clones only, minus some. The sample includes approximately 220,000 clones, less than 90% of them seen just once. Sequencing input: PBMCs or T cells enriched from blood (not recorded which). The origin of the receptors is a woman aged 25-40 years who had recovered from COVID-19.

The CDR3 DNA reads TGTGCCAGCAGTTACCGGGGACTAGGGCGAGGAAACACCATATATTTT. Amino acid sequence: CASSYRGLGRGNTIYF. The chain links TRBV6-5 to TRBJ1-3, with D possibly being TRBD1 (5 bases). The CDR3 contains 16 residues. Per the germline V gene, CDR1 is MNHEY and CDR2 is SVGAGI. With 2 bases removed from V and 4 bases from J, the gap between germline ends came to 15 bases.

This sequence joins TRBV7-9 and TRBJ2-2, with a tentative D call TRBD1 (5 bases). Germline V gene lookup returns CDR1 SEHNR and CDR2 FQNEAQ (reference sequence). The CDR3 is 15 amino acids. Trimming shortened V by 1 base and J by 2 bases, and 8 bases separated the two germline ends. CDR3 bases: TGTGCCAGCAGCTTAGGACAGCCTAACACCGGGGAGCTGTTTTTT. Translating gives CASSLGQPNTGELFF.

This chain links TRBV4-3 with TRBJ1-2; possible D gene TRBD1, 6 bases. Trimming took off 0 bases at V and 3 bases at J, with 8 bases between the two ends. Germline V lookup: CDR1 LGHNA, CDR2 YSLEER. The CDR3 has 14 residues. The DNA of the CDR3 is TGCGCCAGCAGCCAAGAGGCAGGGGACTATGGCTACACCTTC. Protein: CASSQEAGDYGYTF.

This chain links TRBV11-3 with TRBJ2-1; maybe TRBD1 (5 bases). Germline lookup yields CDR1 SGHNT and CDR2 YENEEA. This CDR3 is built from 13 residues. Trimming removed 7 bases at V and 7 bases at J, with 14 bases between. CDR3 in amino acids: CASKSGLENEQFF. As DNA, the CDR3 is TGTGCCAGCAAGTCAGGGCTGGAAAATGAGCAGTTCTTC.

This rearrangement joins TRBV4-1 to TRBJ1-3, with D unresolved. V lost 3 bases to trimming and J lost 4 bases, with 10 bases between them. Germline V CDR1 and CDR2: MGHRA, YSYEKL. This CDR3 is 14 amino acids long. Here the CDR3 reads CASSQFYTGNTIYF. CDR3 bases: TGCGCCAGCAGCCAGTTCTATACCGGAAACACCATATATTTT.

The CDR3 reads CASSEARETGEGFYGYTF. The CDR3 bases are TGTGCCAGCAGTGAAGCGCGGGAGACAGGGGAGGGTTTCTATGGCTACACCTTC. The chain joins TRBV2 to TRBJ1-2; 8 bases are shared with TRBD1. In germline, CDR1 is SNHLY, CDR2 FYNNEI. Trimming removed 0 bases from V and 4 bases from J; junction bases left unmatched: 13. This CDR3 comprises 18 residues.

The chain recombines TRBV6-2 or TRBV6-3 with TRBJ2-2; D possibly corresponds to TRBD1 (5 bases). CDR1 MNHEY and CDR2 SVGEGT come from the germline V gene. V lost 2 bases and J 4 bases, leaving 14 bases between the germline ends. This CDR3 is built from 16 residues. The CDR3 sequence: CASSYPGHTLTGELFF. The CDR3 DNA sequence: TGTGCCAGCAGTTACCCTGGACATACCCTCACCGGGGAGCTGTTTTTT.

This clone was observed a single time. The chain couples TRBV25-1 to TRBJ2-1; 9 bases match TRBD1. Germline CDR1 MGHDK, CDR2 SYGVNS. CDR3 length equals 16 residues. J lost 10 bases, V lost 5 bases, and 15 bases had no gene match. The CDR3 DNA reads TGTGCCAGCAGTTCACATCACAGGGGGCGGGATTACGAGCAGTTCTTC. Translating gives CASSSHHRGRDYEQFF.

The chain links TRBV5-5 to TRBJ1-5; 7 nucleotides line up with TRBD1. This CDR3 has 15 amino acids. Per germline, CDR1 SGHKS and CDR2 YYEKEE (reference sequence). Trimming took 0 bases from V and 5 from J; bases not matched to a gene: 5. In DNA, the CDR3 is TGTGCCAGCAGCTTGGTAGGGGGCCTGGATCAGCCCCAGCATTTT. Translation gives CASSLVGGLDQPQHF.

This chain uses TRBV19 with TRBJ1-2; TRBD1 matches 9 bases. The CDR3 runs to 16 residues. Germline values: CDR1 LNHDA, CDR2 SQIVND (reference sequence). V trimming: 7 bases; J trimming: 4 bases; junction bases outside the gene matches: 13. The CDR3, as DNA: TGTGCCAGTACCAAAACAGGGACAGGGTTTGCCTATGGCTACACCTTC. Protein product: CASTKTGTGFAYGYTF.

The gene calls are TRBV2 and TRBJ2-2; possible D gene TRBD2, 6 bases. The length of the CDR3 is 12 residues. The ends were cut back, 4 bases at V and 13 bases at J, with 13 bases in the middle. Germline V gene data show CDR1 as SNHLY and CDR2 as FYNNEI. The CDR3, as DNA: TGTGCCAGCAGTGGCGGGACTGGCGTGCTGTTTTTT. It specifies CASSGGTGVLFF.

The rearrangement uses TRBV4-3 and TRBJ2-3; 8 bases fit TRBD2. The CDR3 contains 15 residues. Germline V gene sequence: CDR1 LGHNA, CDR2 YSLEER. The junction had 7 bases not matched to a gene; V was cut back by 6 bases and J by 2 bases. The DNA for the CDR3 is TGCGCCAGCAGTCCAACAGCGGGGGACACAGATACGCAGTATTTT. This codes for CASSPTAGDTDTQYF.

V gene TRBV25-1 combines with J gene TRBJ2-3, with TRBD1 matching 7 bases. The V segment lost 2 bases and the J segment 1 base; nucleotides outside the gene matches: 3. The germline V gene encodes CDR1 MGHDK and CDR2 SYGVNS. CDR3 length equals 15 residues. CDR3 protein: CASSEGDSRTDTQYF. In DNA form, the CDR3 reads TGTGCCAGCAGTGAAGGGGACAGTCGCACAGATACGCAGTATTTT.

This clone was detected only a few times. This chain links TRBV3-1 (or the pseudogene TRBV3-2) with TRBJ2-7; 10 bases line up with TRBD1. The V gene end was trimmed by 7 bases and the J gene end by 4 bases; junction bases not matched to a gene: 13. Germline-derived CDR1 and CDR2 are LGHDT and YNNKEL (reference sequence). The CDR3 loop spans 16 amino acids. DNA for the CDR3: TGTGCCAGCACCCCTCAGTGGACAGGGGGGATATACGAGCAGTACTTC. It codes for CASTPQWTGGIYEQYF.

CDR3 in amino acids: CASSTWDRVTGELFF. DNA for the CDR3: TGTGCCAGTAGTACGTGGGACAGGGTCACCGGGGAGCTGTTTTTT. The chain recombines TRBV19 with TRBJ2-2; 9 bases are shared with TRBD1. Germline CDR1 and CDR2: LNHDA and SQIVND (reference sequence). J was trimmed by 4 bases and V by 4 bases; bases with no gene match: 4. The CDR3 runs to 15 residues.

This chain uses TRBV14 with TRBJ2-1; 11 bases are a match to TRBD2. The V segment lost 3 bases and the J segment 4 bases; nucleotides outside the gene matches: 8. Germline loops: CDR1 SGHDN, CDR2 FVKESK. The CDR3 has 17 amino acids. Here the CDR3 DNA reads TGTGCCAGCAGCCACCCCCCGACTAGCGGGGAGTACAATGAGCAGTTCTTC. Protein sequence: CASSHPPTSGEYNEQFF. The full variable domain, with the rest looked up from reference TRBV14 and TRBJ2-1, is EAGVTQFPSHSVIEKGQTVTLRCDPISGHDNLYWYRRVMGKEIKFLLHFVKESKQDESGMPNNRFLAERTGGTYSTLKVQPAELEDSGVYFCASSHPPTSGEYNEQFFGPGTRLTVL.

The V gene is TRBV6-5, the J gene TRBJ1-2; TRBD1 matches 8 bases. J lost 4 bases, V lost 2 bases, and 6 bases had no gene match. Germline V gene lookup returns CDR1 MNHEY and CDR2 SVGAGI. This CDR3 has 15 amino acids. CDR3: CASSYRPGQVYGYTF. The CDR3, as DNA: TGTGCCAGCAGTTACCGTCCGGGACAGGTCTATGGCTACACCTTC.

This sequence joins TRBV11-2 and TRBJ1-2; weak D call: TRBD1 (6 bases). The CDR3 runs to 15 residues. V was pared by 5 bases and J by 7 bases, with 20 bases between. From germline, CDR1 is SGHAT and CDR2 FQNNGV. In DNA form, the CDR3 reads TGTGCCAGCAGCCCTTCGGACAGAGCGGTCGGTGGCTACACCTTC. It codes for CASSPSDRAVGGYTF.

The V call is TRBV21-1, the J call TRBJ2-7; TRBD1, as called in the table, went unchecked against the DNA. TRBV21-1 is annotated as a pseudogene. This CDR3 region has 15 residues. CDR3 region: CASSAGTGAPYEQYF. CDR3 bases: TGTGCCAGCAGCGCCGGGACAGGGGCCCCTTACGAGCAGTACTTC.

The V and J genes are TRBV14 and TRBJ1-1; D uncertain. CDR3 size: 15 residues. Per the germline V gene, CDR1 is SGHDN and CDR2 is FVKESK. Trimming shortened V by 1 base and J by 0 bases, and 9 bases separated the two germline ends. The CDR3 region is CASSQGSFMNTEAFF. The CDR3 DNA is TGTGCCAGCAGCCAAGGCAGTTTCATGAACACTGAAGCTTTCTTT.

The chain recombines TRBV5-4 with TRBJ1-5, with a weak D call TRBD1 (6 bases). This CDR3 region has 13 residues. Trimming stripped 4 bases from V and 6 bases from J, with 11 bases between. The V gene's germline CDR1 is SGHNT and CDR2 YYREEE (reference sequence). The CDR3 reads CASSAGAGQPQHF. In nucleotides, the CDR3 is TGTGCCAGCAGCGCAGGGGCGGGTCAGCCCCAGCATTTT.

This rearrangement joins TRBV21-1 to TRBJ2-6; TRBD1 is the table's D call and was not checked against the DNA. TRBV21-1 is listed as a pseudogene. The CDR3 contains 18 residues. CDR3 residues: CASSSPRSRCSGANVLTF. DNA of the CDR3: TGTGCCAGCAGCAGCCCCAGGTCCCGGTGCTCTGGGGCCAACGTCCTGACTTTC.

The rearrangement uses TRBV9 and TRBJ2-3, with 8 bases identical to TRBD2. V lost 4 bases to trimming and J lost 4 bases; unmatched junction nucleotides: 14. Germline V gene data show CDR1 as SGDLS and CDR2 as YYNGEE. CDR3 size: 17 residues. The CDR3 loop is CASSPTAGGGNPDTQYF. The CDR3 nucleotides are TGTGCCAGCAGCCCAACCGCCGGGGGGGGGAACCCAGATACGCAGTATTTT.

J is TRBJ2-6 and V is TRBV27; D not certain. CDR1 is MNHEY, CDR2 SMNVEV, per germline (reference sequence). V gave up 2 bases and J gave up 0 bases, with 5 bases separating them. CDR3 length: 15 residues. CDR3 sequence (DNA): TGTGCCAGCAGTTTAGGGCTCTCTGGGGCCAACGTCCTGACTTTC. It codes for CASSLGLSGANVLTF.